This TCR beta chain was observed in a study of T-cell memory formation after mild COVID-19. Study findings and constraints: A balance of CD4 and CD8 characterized clones contracting day 15 to 85, whereas later expanders leaned CD4+. Pre-infection memory already had some responding clones, implying cross-reactive memory joined.

In TCRdb, the 5' RACE reads were re-called with MiXCR into one record per CDR3 protein. This table holds some 290,000 distinct CDR3 sequences, around 15% found once. This CDR3 is built from 13 residues. V lost 6 bases and J lost 1; bases outside the gene matches: 1. This clonotype was observed a few times. The antigen is undetermined. This sequence joins TRBV12-3 or TRBV12-4 and TRBJ1-1; TRBD1 matches at 8 bases. The sample was PBMCs or a T cell subset sorted from them (not recorded which). This receptor was taken from a man aged 18-30 years who had mild COVID-19 (a few samples of this study predate the infection). Cell type and time point are not known. CDR3 nucleotide sequence: TGTGCCAGCAGGGACAGGGCGAACACTGAAGCTTTCTTT. Amino acids: CASRDRANTEAFF.